The rows below give T cell receptor beta chains drawn from one sample of a study of OX40 agonist ivuxolimab in advanced cancers. The method was immunoSEQ multiplex PCR; TCRdb's version includes in-frame clones alone and lacks a portion of them. This sample has 90,000 to 100,000 clones, with 91% found just once. Source: CD4+ or CD8+ T cells sorted from blood, taken in a trial of the OX40 agonist ivuxolimab. The receptors derive from an adult with an advanced solid tumor such as melanoma, head and neck, liver or kidney cancer. Each CDR3 is given with its conserved first and last residue. Fields, in order: D gene, clone size, V gene, J gene, CDR3 DNA, CDR3 protein. A D gene is named only where the DNA matches it firmly. Rows give clone size only sometimes, using once, few, many, or a class for an expanded clone.

>TRBD1|-|TRBV7-2|TRBJ2-2
TGTGCCAGCAGCTTAGGACAGGGTAGTTTTAATATGGGGGAGCTGTTTTTT
CASSLGQGSFNMGELFF
>-|-|TRBV11-1|TRBJ2-2
TGTGCCAGCGGCAGATACACCGGGGAGCTGTTTTTT
CASGRYTGELFF
>-|-|TRBV30|TRBJ1-4
TGTGCCTGGAGCGCCCTTAATGAAAAACTGTTTTTT
CAWSALNEKLFF
>-|once|TRBV7-2|TRBJ2-7
TGTGCCAGCAGCTTAGGGGCAGGGCAGAGGGAGCAGTACTTC
CASSLGAGQREQYF
>-|-|TRBV9|TRBJ1-6
TGTGCCAGCAGCGTAGGAGGGGTCGGTAATTCACCCCTCCACTTT
CASSVGGVGNSPLHF
>TRBD2|-|TRBV18|TRBJ2-3
TGTGCCAGCTCACCACTTCTATTTGGGACTAGCGGTATCAGAAGCACAGATACGCAGTATTTT
CASSPLLFGTSGIRSTDTQYF
>-|-|TRBV2|TRBJ2-5
TGTGCCAGCTTAAAAGACAGGCTAGAGGAGACCCAGTACTTC
CASLKDRLEETQYF
>TRBD1|once|TRBV28|TRBJ1-2
TGTGCCAGCAGTTTTAGGACAGGGACAATCTATGGCTACACCTTC
CASSFRTGTIYGYTF
>-|once|TRBV10-3|TRBJ2-2
TGTGCCATCAGTGAGGCATATACGAACACCGGGGAGCTGTTTTTT
CAISEAYTNTGELFF
>-|-|TRBV5-6|TRBJ1-3
TGTGCCAGCATCCGAAGAGGGACAAGCGGAAACACCATATATTTT
CASIRRGTSGNTIYF
>TRBD1|-|TRBV30|TRBJ2-2
TGTGCCTGGAGCGGACAGGCCGGGGAGCTGTTTTTT
CAWSGQAGELFF